The clone carrying this T cell receptor beta chain was detected a few times. Its antigen is unknown. The source of the sample is a study of cytomegalovirus exposure and HLA in healthy donors. Study-level results: In a later analysis, first-cohort TCR clusters were found to tend to co-occur in the 120 validation repertoires. The dataset shows that most TCR sequences were rare, while some public TCRs occurred in many donors.

TCRdb's copy holds only in-frame clones and misses some; the assay was immunoSEQ multiplex PCR. The profile shows 80,000 to 100,000 clones, around nine tenths of them singletons. The V end lost 7 bases, the J end lost 7 bases, and 11 bases lay between the germline ends. This CDR3 comprises 13 residues. The germline gives CDR1 SNHLY, CDR2 FYNNEI. The chain couples TRBV2 to TRBJ1-6; D remains unclear. This clonotype was obtained from a woman in her 30s in good health and CMV-seronegative. The specimen was PBMCs. CDR3: CASKAQRNSPLHF. Written as DNA, the CDR3 is TGTGCCAGCAAGGCACAGAGAAATTCACCCCTCCACTTT.